The clone carrying this TCR beta chain turned up a few times. Its antigen is not known. The data are from a study of T cells in Graves' hyperthyroidism and ophthalmopathy. Notes on the study in general: Progression to ophthalmopathy was predicted a median of about 6.6 months early.

The PBMCs were sourced from fresh peripheral blood (about 10 ml). TCR beta CDR3 regions were amplified from RNA transcripts. The TCR CDR3 was amplified in a first-round RT-PCR using the HTBI primer set. TCRdb itself ran the multiplex PCR reads through MiXCR, one entry per CDR3 protein. Altogether hundreds of thousands of distinct CDR3 sequences are present, roughly 19% being singletons, with the ten largest covering less than 45%. Trimming removed 6 bases from V and 0 bases from J, with 12 bases in between. The CDR3 runs to 14 residues. Germline lookup yields CDR1 MNHEY and CDR2 SVGEGT. The rearrangement uses TRBV6-2 or TRBV6-3 and TRBJ2-7; D is unclear. The sequence derives from a man in his fifties with Graves' ophthalmopathy. Sequencing was done on a sample of blood. This chain's CDR3 is CASSQTSSSYEQYF. The CDR3, as DNA: TGTGCCAGCAGCCAAACCTCAAGCTCCTACGAGCAGTACTTC.